Each of the 26 T cell receptor beta chains below was sequenced from the same sample in a study of blood T cell repertoires in COVID-19. Profiling relied on immunoSEQ multiplex PCR, and the TCRdb table lists in-frame clones only, not all of them. Of 85,000 to 130,000 clones in the sample, 80% to 95% were seen once. The sequencing input was peripheral blood. These receptors were collected from a man aged 60-69 years with acute or convalescent COVID-19.

This sequence joins TRBV4-2 and TRBJ1-3; the match to TRBD1 covers 8 bases. The V segment lost 3 bases and the J segment 0 bases; nucleotides outside the gene matches: 4. The CDR3 runs 16 residues. Germline V lookup: CDR1 LGHNA, CDR2 YNFKEQ. In nucleotides, the CDR3 is TGTGCCAGCAGCCACGGACAGGGAAACTCTGGAAACACCATATATTTT. This translates into CASSHGQGNSGNTIYF.

The CDR3 reads CASSPWVQGRGYTF. The CDR3 DNA is TGTGCCAGCAGCCCCTGGGTACAGGGCCGTGGCTACACCTTC. This chain joins TRBV5-6 and TRBJ1-2, with D possibly TRBD1 on 6 matching bases. CDR3 length equals 14 residues. V was pared by 4 bases and J by 7 bases, with 17 bases between. CDR1 and CDR2 (germline): SGHDT, YYEEEE.

The chain employs TRBV30 and TRBJ2-3; D remains ambiguous. The V end was cut by 3 bases, the J end by 4 bases, with 8 bases between. Germline V gives CDR1 GTSNPN, CDR2 SVGIG (reference sequence). The CDR3 runs to 12 residues. The CDR3 loop is CAWSYRSDTQYF. The CDR3, as DNA: TGTGCCTGGAGCTACCGATCAGATACGCAGTATTTT.

The chain uses TRBV5-4 and TRBJ2-5, with TRBD2 identical over 12 bases. After removal of 4 bases from V and 5 bases from J, the junction contained 6 bases not matched to a gene. Germline lookup yields CDR1 SGHNT and CDR2 YYREEE (reference sequence). The CDR3 loop spans 15 amino acids. The CDR3 DNA is TGTGCCAGCAGCCTACCCACTAGCGGGAGGGAGACCCAGTACTTC. This codes for CASSLPTSGRETQYF.

The CDR3, as DNA: TGTGCCAGCAGCACTCCCACGACAGGGGCATATGATGAAAAACTGTTTTTT. It codes for CASSTPTTGAYDEKLFF. The chain carries TRBV7-8 and TRBJ1-4; 8 bases line up with TRBD1. The length of the CDR3 is 17 residues. The ends lost 5 bases at V and 6 bases at J; junction bases unmatched: 14. Looked up from germline, CDR1 is SGHVS and CDR2 is FQNEAQ.

The chain joins TRBV10-3 to TRBJ2-5; TRBD1 is a possible D gene (6 bases). CDR3 size: 17 residues. CDR1 and CDR2 from the germline V gene are ENHRY and SYGVKD. The V end was cut by 2 bases, the J end by 1 base, with 17 bases between. The CDR3: CAISESEGRTVQETQYF. CDR3 DNA sequence: TGTGCCATCAGTGAGAGTGAGGGGCGGACAGTCCAAGAGACCCAGTACTTC.

The rearrangement uses TRBV24-1 and TRBJ2-1; TRBD1 matches at 11 bases. This CDR3 has 15 amino acids. Germline V gene data show CDR1 as KGHDR and CDR2 as SFDVKD. J lost 2 bases, V lost 8 bases, and 4 bases had no gene match. The CDR3 spells CATTPGQGAYNEQFF. In nucleotides, the CDR3 is TGTGCCACCACCCCGGGACAGGGGGCCTACAATGAGCAGTTCTTC.

The chain combines TRBV28 with TRBJ1-4; 7 nucleotides align to TRBD1. V lost 5 bases to trimming and J lost 7 bases; unmatched junction nucleotides: 4. The CDR3 has 13 residues. Germline CDR1 and CDR2: MDHEN and SYDVKM. CDR3 loop: CASSLNRGEKLFF. CDR3 DNA: TGTGCCAGCAGTCTAAACAGGGGTGAAAAACTGTTTTTT.

This chain connects TRBV5-1 to TRBJ2-7; no reliable D call. The length of the CDR3 is 11 residues. Per the germline V gene, CDR1 is SGHRS and CDR2 is YFSETQ. The V end was cut by 7 bases, the J end by 1 base, with 6 bases between. The CDR3 nucleotides read TGCGCCAGCCGAGGTTCCTACGAGCAGTACTTC. Translating it yields CASRGSYEQYF.

The rearrangement uses TRBV20-1 and TRBJ1-6; TRBD1 might be the D (6 bases). V lost 3 bases to trimming and J lost 7 bases, with 19 bases between them. This CDR3 has 16 residues. The germline gives CDR1 DFQATT, CDR2 SNEGSKA (reference sequence). CDR3: CSASGGRGARNSPLHF. CDR3 sequence (DNA): TGCAGTGCTAGTGGGGGGCGGGGGGCGCGAAATTCACCCCTCCACTTT.

The genes are TRBV19 and TRBJ2-2, with 10 bases fitting TRBD2. The ends lost 3 bases at V and 4 bases at J; junction bases unmatched: 5. CDR3 length: 16 amino acids. CDR1 is LNHDA and CDR2 is SQIVND in the germline V gene (reference sequence). The CDR3 sequence: CASSMYSGRGTGELFF. DNA of the CDR3: TGTGCCAGTAGTATGTACAGCGGGAGGGGCACCGGGGAGCTGTTTTTT.

This chain links TRBV7-6 with TRBJ2-2, with 8 bases identical to TRBD2. CDR1 is SGHVS and CDR2 is FNYEAQ in the germline V gene. The CDR3 consists of 16 residues. Unmatched junction bases numbered 2, after V lost 2 bases and J lost 0 bases. The CDR3 here is CASSLISGANTGELFF. In DNA, the CDR3 is TGTGCCAGCAGCTTAATTAGCGGGGCGAACACCGGGGAGCTGTTTTTT.

The chain employs TRBV28 and TRBJ1-1; weak D call: TRBD1 (5 bases). Germline CDR1 is MDHEN and CDR2 is SYDVKM. This CDR3 has 14 residues. Trimming removed 7 bases from V and 0 bases from J, with 12 bases in between. The CDR3 DNA follows: TGTGCCAGCACCTGGGGGGGATTGAACACTGAAGCTTTCTTT. Protein: CASTWGGLNTEAFF.

This chain joins TRBV5-1 and TRBJ2-2, with D possibly TRBD2 on 5 matching bases. The CDR3 sequence is 16 residues long. V was pared by 4 bases and J by 1 base, with 14 bases between. Looked up from germline, CDR1 is SGHRS and CDR2 is YFSETQ. The CDR3 spells CASSPLSGGNTGELFF. The CDR3 DNA follows: TGCGCCAGCAGCCCCCTGAGCGGAGGGAACACCGGGGAGCTGTTTTTT.

The genes are TRBV4-2 and TRBJ2-1, with 12 bases aligning to TRBD2. Unmatched junction bases numbered 14, after V lost 0 bases and J lost 8 bases. The germline V gene encodes CDR1 LGHNA and CDR2 YNFKEQ. This CDR3 region has 19 residues. This chain's CDR3 is CASSQDLRLAGGPLDEQFF. CDR3 bases: TGTGCCAGCAGCCAAGATCTTCGTCTAGCGGGAGGGCCTTTGGATGAGCAGTTCTTC.

V and J are TRBV10-3 and TRBJ2-4; D may be TRBD1 (6 bases). There are 15 residues in the CDR3. CDR1 is ENHRY, CDR2 SYGVKD, per germline. V was cut by 6 bases and J by 0 bases, with 12 bases left in between. CDR3 protein: CAISSQGIAKNIQYF. CDR3 nucleotides: TGTGCCATCAGCTCACAGGGTATAGCCAAAAACATTCAGTACTTC.

The chain combines TRBV5-1 with TRBJ1-1; 8 bases fit TRBD1. The CDR3 spans 13 residues. CDR1 and CDR2 from the germline V gene are SGHRS and YFSETQ. Trimming at V came to 4 bases and at J to 8 bases, leaving 7 bases not matched to a gene. The CDR3 sequence: CASSPQRDREAFF. For the CDR3, the DNA is TGCGCCAGCAGCCCACAAAGGGACAGGGAAGCTTTCTTT.

This sequence joins TRBV3-1 (or the pseudogene TRBV3-2) and TRBJ1-1; D remains unclear. V was clipped by 0 bases and J by 11 bases, with 16 bases between them. The CDR3 consists of 14 residues. CDR1 is LGHDT, CDR2 YNNKEL, per germline (reference sequence). CDR3: CASSQDITGKLAFF. DNA of the CDR3: TGTGCCAGCAGCCAAGATATTACGGGGAAGTTGGCTTTCTTT.

The chain couples TRBV3-1 (or the pseudogene TRBV3-2) to TRBJ2-2; TRBD2 agrees at 8 bases. Germline CDR1 is LGHDT and CDR2 is YNNKEL (reference sequence). V lost 0 bases, J lost 4 bases, and 10 bases stayed unmatched. The CDR3 is 18 amino acids. The CDR3 loop is CASSQDLGTRVVTGELFF. The CDR3 DNA reads TGTGCCAGCAGCCAAGATCTAGGGACTAGAGTCGTCACCGGGGAGCTGTTTTTT.

This rearrangement joins TRBV6-1 to TRBJ2-1; TRBD1 agrees at 11 bases. Germline CDR1 reads MNHNS; CDR2 reads SASEGT. V dropped 2 bases and J dropped 12; count of bases not matched to a gene: 27. The CDR3 runs 21 residues. This CDR3 is CASSERVPGTGGKRGLRGQFF. CDR3 in DNA: TGTGCCAGCAGTGAAAGAGTCCCCGGGACAGGGGGGAAAAGGGGCCTCAGGGGGCAGTTCTTC.

This clone was recorded only once. The chain recombines TRBV6-5 with TRBJ2-5, with a possible D match to TRBD1 (6 bases). The V gene's germline CDR1 is MNHEY and CDR2 SVGAGI. The CDR3 has 12 residues. V was shortened by 5 bases and J by 6 bases, with 10 bases between the two germline ends. The CDR3 sequence is CASSPQGKTQYF. The CDR3 DNA sequence: TGTGCCAGCAGTCCTCAGGGGAAGACCCAGTACTTC.

This clone came up once. The rearrangement joins TRBV5-5 to TRBJ2-7, with D maybe TRBD2 (6 bases). V was pared by 3 bases and J by 0 bases, with 13 bases between. The CDR3 runs to 15 residues. Per germline, CDR1 SGHKS and CDR2 YYEKEE (reference sequence). Written as DNA, the CDR3 is TGTGCCAGCAGCTCGCGGGACGTCTCCTCCTACGAGCAGTACTTC. This translates into CASSSRDVSSYEQYF.

The chain recombines TRBV11-2 with TRBJ2-7; D is unresolved. CDR1 SGHAT and CDR2 FQNNGV come from the germline V gene. Trimming shortened V by 10 bases and J by 5 bases, and 15 bases separated the two germline ends. This CDR3 comprises 12 residues. Here the CDR3 reads CATHPLVDEQYF. The CDR3 DNA reads TGTGCCACCCACCCCCTAGTGGACGAGCAGTACTTC.

This chain connects TRBV18 to TRBJ2-2, with D tentatively TRBD1 (5 bases). V was pared by 6 bases and J by 0 bases, with 14 bases between. Germline V lookup: CDR1 KGHSH, CDR2 LQKENI. The CDR3 has 16 residues. CDR3 in amino acids: CASSQSRTTNTGELFF. CDR3 sequence (DNA): TGTGCCAGCTCTCAAAGCAGGACAACGAACACCGGGGAGCTGTTTTTT. Supplemented by reference TRBV18 and TRBJ2-2, the full variable domain reads NAGVMQNPRHLVRRRGQEARLRCSPMKGHSHVYWYRQLPEEGLKFMVYLQKENIIDESGMPKERFSAEFPKEGPSILRIQQVVRGDSAAYFCASSQSRTTNTGELFFGEGSRLTVL.

The genes are TRBV5-4 and TRBJ1-2, with a weak D call TRBD1 (5 bases). This CDR3 has 13 amino acids. V was cut by 1 base and J by 4 bases, with 8 bases left in between. The germline V gene encodes CDR1 SGHNT and CDR2 YYREEE (reference sequence). The CDR3 is CASSLSGGYGYTF. In DNA, the CDR3 is TGTGCCAGCAGCTTGTCGGGGGGCTATGGCTACACCTTC. Together with reference TRBV5-4 and TRBJ1-2, the CDR3 gives the full variable domain: ETGVTQSPTHLIKTRGQQVTLRCSSQSGHNTVSWYQQALGQGPQFIFQYYREEENGRGNFPPRFSGLQFPNYSSELNVNALELDDSALYLCASSLSGGYGYTFGSGTRLTVV.

V and J are TRBV7-8 and TRBJ1-6; 10 bases are shared with TRBD1. Germline trimming cut 5 bases from V and 7 bases from J; bases unmatched to any gene: 5. The CDR3 contains 15 residues. Germline V gene lookup returns CDR1 SGHVS and CDR2 FQNEAQ. CDR3: CASSTQTGGNSPLHF. CDR3 bases: TGTGCCAGCAGCACGCAGACAGGGGGCAATTCACCCCTCCACTTT. Using reference TRBV7-8 and TRBJ1-6 for the parts outside the CDR3, the full variable domain is GAGVSQSPRYKVAKRGQDVALRCDPISGHVSLFWYQQALGQGPEFLTYFQNEAQLDKSGLPSDRFFAERPEGSVSTLKIQRTQQEDSAVYLCASSTQTGGNSPLHFGNGTRLTVT.